This T cell receptor (beta chain) originates from a study of long-term antiretroviral therapy in people with HIV. Study conclusions and caveats: Whichever time point was examined, clones expanded before ART dominated the repertoire. The data indicate that diversity increased after ART but remained below transplant donor controls. Spans of CDR3 length were tighter for HIV repertoires than for controls. Unavailable data included ART adherence, viral resistance and therapy changes (switches in treatment).

With survey level as its setting, the immunoSEQ assay was v3.0. Assay used: immunoSEQ multiplex PCR; TCRdb lists only in-frame clones, some missing. Among over 25,000 clones listed, more than 80% were seen once. Details on this clone: Its antigen is undetermined.

The CDR3 runs 12 residues. V lost 1 base and J 6 bases, leaving 7 bases between the germline ends. Germline V lookup: CDR1 LNHDA, CDR2 SQIVND (reference sequence). This TCR was recovered from a man in his forties with HIV. Material: unsorted PBMCs, obtained 3 years after starting antiretroviral therapy. The V call is TRBV19, the J call TRBJ2-7, with D perhaps TRBD1 (6 bases). The CDR3 DNA reads as TGTGCCAGTAGTATAGGAGGGGGCGAGCAGTACTTC. The encoded protein is CASSIGGGEQYF.